The present T cell receptor beta chain was sequenced within a study of CD8+ T cells in alopecia areata. Extraction and reverse transcription of RNA yielded cDNA as the sequencing template. Measured with immunoSEQ multiplex PCR; TCRdb has only the in-frame clones, and not every one. The sample consists of more than 110,000 clones, approximately 80% of them appearing once. CDR1 SGHRS and CDR2 YFSETQ come from the germline V gene. With 4 bases removed from V and 3 bases from J, the gap between germline ends came to 14 bases. The CDR3 loop spans 14 amino acids. Turning to this clone: What it recognizes is unknown.

Study-level results: Tofacitinib significantly decreased scalp clonality and expanded CD8+ clones among top 100.

As for treatment: oral pan-JAK inhibitor, 5-10 mg twice daily. The rearrangement uses TRBV5-1 and TRBJ2-7; D may be TRBD1 (6 bases). This TCR came from a human donor with alopecia areata. The sequencing used CD8+ T cells sorted from blood, collected at week 4, from a patient treated with tofacitinib. The CDR3 loop reads CASSGSQGHYEQYF. The DNA for the CDR3 is TGCGCCAGCAGCGGCTCACAGGGTCACTACGAGCAGTACTTC. The full variable domain, in which reference TRBV5-1 and TRBJ2-7 provide the parts outside the CDR3, is KAGVTQTPRYLIKTRGQQVTLSCSPISGHRSVSWYQQTPGQGLQFLFEYFSETQRNKGNFPGRFSGRQFSNSRSEMNVSTLELGDSALYLCASSGSQGHYEQYFGPGTRLTVT.